This TCR beta chain is drawn from a study of T cell clonality in common variable immunodeficiency. Study-level results: The cause of increased CVID clonality remains unclear without subpopulation sequencing. Fewer deletions and N-nucleotide insertions were reportedly seen in common variable immunodeficiency TCR beta sequences.

The CDR3 runs 14 residues. Germline values: CDR1 SGHTA, CDR2 FQGNSA. Trimming shortened V by 1 base and J by 5 bases, and 9 bases separated the two germline ends. The assay was immunoSEQ multiplex PCR, and TCRdb's table has in-frame clones only and misses some. The profile covers about 20,000 clones, none occurring a single time. Aged roughly 8 to 65 years, CVID subjects averaged around 43 years old. Most patients and controls had Caucasian heritage. Comment on this clone: Its target is not known. The read finishes 3 residues shy of the CDR3 end, and the germline J gene is used to complete it.

Sequenced: peripheral blood mononuclear cells. The V call is TRBV7-2, the J call TRBJ2-1, with D maybe TRBD2 (5 bases). The TCR originated in a human donor with common variable immunodeficiency. The CDR3 reads CASSLGTRDNEQFF. The sequenced CDR3 bases are TGTGCCAGCAGCTTAGGTACGAGGGACAATGAG.